This T cell receptor beta chain stems from a study of blood T cells in healthy people across ages. Study-wide results and caveats: A strong correlation was found between TCR beta diversity and the percentage of naive T cells. Investigators viewed diversity estimates from one million T cells as underestimates, the study reported. Significant beta diversity loss was already apparent by age approximately 36, declining roughly linearly.

The second PCR ran about 6 to 11 cycles with a sample-barcoded 5' primer and J-beta primers. TCRdb redid the calling of the 5' RACE reads with MiXCR, one entry per CDR3 protein. The sample carries some 900,000 distinct CDR3 sequences, roughly 52% recorded once. Comments on this clonotype: Its antigen is undetermined.

Total RNA extraction produced at least 6 micrograms (per sample) for the study. The CDR3 spans 11 residues. The germline V gene has CDR1 LGHNA and CDR2 YNFKEQ. V shed 6 bases and J shed 9 bases, with 9 bases lying between them. The V and J genes are TRBV4-2 and TRBJ2-1, with D possibly called TRBD1 or TRBD2 (6 bases each). Sequencing was carried out using blood. This TCR was sampled from a man aged 25 to 45 in good health. The CDR3 spells CASRGGSEQFF. Written as DNA, the CDR3 is TGTGCCAGCAGAGGGGGGAGTGAGCAGTTCTTC.